The 21 T cell receptor beta chains below all came from one sample that was sequenced in a study of PD-L1 blockade in urothelial cancer. Time point denoted: pretreatment peripheral blood. The assay was immunoSEQ multiplex PCR, and TCRdb's table has in-frame clones only and misses some. Counted here are about 39,000 clones, approximately 93% occurring once; the ten biggest clones make up 10% to 12%. The starting material was PBMCs, obtained around atezolizumab (anti-PD-L1) treatment. These receptors all come from a woman aged 55 to 70 with urothelial cancer.

The CDR3 sequence is CASTADTTNTEAFF. The CDR3 region has the DNA TGTGCCAGCACCGCAGACACGACGAACACTGAAGCTTTCTTT. The chain employs TRBV25-1 and TRBJ1-1, with D unresolved. Germline lookup yields CDR1 MGHDK and CDR2 SYGVNS. The ends were cut back, 7 bases at V and 1 base at J, with 13 bases in the middle. The CDR3 totals 14 residues.

This chain links TRBV7-9 with TRBJ2-7, with a possible D match to TRBD1 (6 bases). The CDR3 contains 16 residues. Per germline, CDR1 SEHNR and CDR2 FQNEAQ (reference sequence). V gave up 5 bases and J gave up 1 base, with 18 bases separating them. As DNA, the CDR3 is TGTGCCAGCAGCCCGGACAGACCATGGGGATCCTACGAGCAGTACTTC. Amino acid sequence: CASSPDRPWGSYEQYF.

The chain uses TRBV19 and TRBJ2-7; TRBD1 matches 11 bases. The CDR3 runs 13 residues. V lost 8 bases to trimming and J lost 3 bases; unmatched junction nucleotides: 3. Germline assignment: CDR1 LNHDA and CDR2 SQIVND (reference sequence). The CDR3 coding sequence is TGTGCCAGTGGGGGACAGGGGGACTACGAGCAGTACTTC. Translated: CASGGQGDYEQYF.

The chain carries TRBV15 and TRBJ2-5, with a tentative D call TRBD1 (6 bases). The CDR3 is 14 residues long. Trimming removed 0 bases from V and 3 bases from J, with 8 bases in between. Germline loops: CDR1 LNHNV, CDR2 YYDKDF (reference sequence). CDR3 nucleotide sequence: TGTGCCACCAGCAGAGATCAGGGGAAAGAGACCCAGTACTTC. Its translation: CATSRDQGKETQYF. Based on the CDR3 plus reference TRBV15 and TRBJ2-5, the full variable domain is DAMVIQNPRYQVTQFGKPVTLSCSQTLNHNVMYWYQQKSSQAPKLLFHYYDKDFNNEADTPDNFQSRRPNTSFCFLDIRSPGLGDTAMYLCATSRDQGKETQYFGPGTRLLVL.

This chain uses TRBV27 with TRBJ2-7; 8 bases line up with TRBD1. Per germline, CDR1 MNHEY and CDR2 SMNVEV (reference sequence). The CDR3 is made up of 13 amino acids. V lost 5 bases, J lost 4 bases, and 4 bases stayed unmatched. Written as DNA, the CDR3 is TGTGCCAGCAGTACAGGGGGAAGGTACGAGCAGTACTTC. Its protein is CASSTGGRYEQYF.

By share, this clone counts as medium-sized. For the CDR3, the DNA is TGTGCCACCCTTTCTCCGAGCTCCTACGAGCAGTACTTC. It specifies CATLSPSSYEQYF. The V gene is TRBV28, the J gene TRBJ2-7; D unresolved. Germline loops: CDR1 MDHEN, CDR2 SYDVKM. This CDR3 has 13 amino acids. The V gene lost 10 bases and the J gene lost 0 bases, with 13 bases spanning the gap.

The chain employs TRBV28 and TRBJ2-6; D is uncertain. Germline values: CDR1 MDHEN, CDR2 SYDVKM. V lost 4 bases, J lost 3 bases, and 7 bases lay in between. The CDR3 consists of 14 residues. In DNA, the CDR3 is TGTGCCAGCAGTTCCCCTCTTGGGGCCAACGTCCTGACTTTC. Amino acid sequence: CASSSPLGANVLTF.

The rearrangement links TRBV11-2 to TRBJ1-2, with a tentative D call TRBD1 (5 bases). The CDR3 has 15 residues. Germline CDR1 is SGHAT and CDR2 is FQNNGV. Trimming took 0 bases from V and 8 from J, leaving 16 bases between them. CDR3 bases: TGTGCCAGCAGCTTAGATTTACATTTTGGGGGGGGCTACACCTTC. Its translation is CASSLDLHFGGGYTF.

The chain is built from TRBV7-3 and TRBJ2-1; TRBD2 matches 13 bases. Germline-derived CDR1 and CDR2 are SGHTA and FQGTGA. There are 14 residues in the CDR3. The junction had 4 bases not matched to a gene; V was cut back by 5 bases and J by 9 bases. The CDR3 DNA reads TGTGCCAGCAGCCTGACTAGCGGGAGGAGTGAGCAGTTCTTC. Its protein product is CASSLTSGRSEQFF. Based on the CDR3 plus reference TRBV7-3 and TRBJ2-1, the full variable domain is GAGVSQTPSNKVTEKGKYVELRCDPISGHTALYWYRQSLGQGPEFLIYFQGTGAADDSGLPNDRFFAVRPEGSVSTLKIQRTERGDSAVYLCASSLTSGRSEQFFGPGTRLTVL.

This clone was counted once. J is TRBJ2-1 and V is TRBV9, with 7 bases that match TRBD1. Germline V gives CDR1 SGDLS, CDR2 YYNGEE. This CDR3 is built from 13 residues. Germline trimming cut 2 bases from V and 6 bases from J; bases unmatched to any gene: 2. CDR3 bases: TGTGCCAGCAGCGTTGGGACAGCCAATGAGCAGTTCTTC. Encoded protein: CASSVGTANEQFF.

This chain joins TRBV7-9 and TRBJ2-3, with 8 bases that match TRBD2. The J segment lost 5 bases and the V segment lost 2 bases, leaving 6 bases of the junction unmatched. This CDR3 spans 15 amino acids. Germline V gives CDR1 SEHNR, CDR2 FQNEAQ (reference sequence). The CDR3 DNA follows: TGTGCCAGCAGCTTATGGACTAGCACGAAAGATACGCAGTATTTT. Translated: CASSLWTSTKDTQYF.

The chain combines TRBV5-1 with TRBJ1-1, with 10 positions matching TRBD1. The germline gives CDR1 SGHRS, CDR2 YFSETQ. The CDR3 length is 15 residues. V lost 4 bases, J lost 5 bases, and 8 bases stayed unmatched. The CDR3 region has the DNA TGCGCCAGCAGCCGGGGACAGGGGCTGGGAACTGAAGCTTTCTTT. Translating gives CASSRGQGLGTEAFF.

This chain links TRBV9 with TRBJ2-2; 10 nucleotides line up with TRBD2. CDR3 length: 17 residues. V shed 0 bases and J 7 bases; nucleotides not matched to a gene: 9. Germline V gene lookup returns CDR1 SGDLS and CDR2 YYNGEE. Written as DNA, the CDR3 is TGTGCCAGCAGCGTAGCTACGAGCGGGAGGGCCAACGGGGAGCTGTTTTTT. Residues: CASSVATSGRANGELFF.

The chain is built from TRBV6-5 and TRBJ2-7, with unresolved D. Between the trimmed V and J ends, which lost 2 bases and 4 bases, there was a span of 12 bases. The CDR3 is 14 amino acids. The germline V gene encodes CDR1 MNHEY and CDR2 SVGAGI. DNA for the CDR3: TGTGCCAGCAGTTACATACCAGGCGAATACGAGCAGTACTTC. It yields the protein CASSYIPGEYEQYF.

This chain links TRBV27 with TRBJ2-7; no reliable D call. The germline V gene has CDR1 MNHEY and CDR2 SMNVEV (reference sequence). The CDR3 runs to 11 residues. With 5 bases removed from V and 3 bases from J, the gap between germline ends came to 5 bases. For the CDR3, the DNA is TGTGCCAGCAGTGTCTTCTACGAGCAGTACTTC. It yields the protein CASSVFYEQYF.

This chain uses TRBV11-1 with TRBJ1-1, with 9 nucleotides matching TRBD1. The CDR3 is 14 residues long. Germline V gene sequence: CDR1 SGHAT, CDR2 FQDESV (reference sequence). The V gene end was trimmed by 0 bases and the J gene end by 9 bases; junction bases not matched to a gene: 5. The CDR3 region is CASSLAPNRGQAFF. CDR3 nucleotide sequence: TGTGCCAGCAGCTTAGCGCCGAACAGGGGGCAAGCTTTCTTT.

This chain connects TRBV15 to TRBJ1-2; TRBD1 matches at 7 bases. The junction had 6 bases not matched to a gene; V was cut back by 0 bases and J by 8 bases. The CDR3 covers 14 residues. Germline V gives CDR1 LNHNV, CDR2 YYDKDF (reference sequence). The CDR3 is CATSRDLQGQGYTF. The CDR3 nucleotides read TGTGCCACCAGCAGAGATCTACAGGGGCAGGGCTACACCTTC. The complete variable domain, with remaining parts taken from reference TRBV15 and TRBJ1-2, reads DAMVIQNPRYQVTQFGKPVTLSCSQTLNHNVMYWYQQKSSQAPKLLFHYYDKDFNNEADTPDNFQSRRPNTSFCFLDIRSPGLGDTAMYLCATSRDLQGQGYTFGSGTRLTVV.

This clone was counted between two and nine times. This sequence joins TRBV2 and TRBJ2-7, with D perhaps TRBD1 (6 bases). In germline, CDR1 is SNHLY, CDR2 FYNNEI. The CDR3 sequence is 15 residues long. V was shortened by 5 bases and J by 0 bases, with 14 bases between the two germline ends. The CDR3 sequence is CASSLGTLVSYEQYF. CDR3 in DNA: TGTGCCAGCAGTTTGGGGACACTAGTCTCCTACGAGCAGTACTTC. The variable domain in full, with the rest retrieved from reference TRBV2 and TRBJ2-7, is EPEVTQTPSHQVTQMGQEVILRCVPISNHLYFYWYRQILGQKVEFLVSFYNNEISEKSEIFDDQFSVERPDGSNFTLKIRSTKLEDSAMYFCASSLGTLVSYEQYFGPGTRLTVT.

CDR3 in DNA: TGTGCCAGCAGCCCCCCACAGGGGAGGTACGAGCAGTACTTC. Amino acid sequence: CASSPPQGRYEQYF. This sequence joins TRBV5-6 and TRBJ2-7; D perhaps matches TRBD1 (7 bases). This CDR3 region has 14 residues. Between the trimmed V and J ends, which lost 4 bases and 4 bases, there was a span of 15 bases. CDR1 and CDR2 (germline): SGHDT, YYEEEE. The entire variable domain, with the rest obtained from reference TRBV5-6 and TRBJ2-7, is as follows: DAGVTQSPTHLIKTRGQQVTLRCSPKSGHDTVSWYQQALGQGPQFIFQYYEEEERQRGNFPDRFSGHQFPNYSSELNVNALLLGDSALYLCASSPPQGRYEQYFGPGTRLTVT.

This rearrangement joins TRBV27 to TRBJ1-2, with 8 bases aligning to TRBD1. The CDR3 covers 14 residues. The V segment lost 4 bases and the J segment 1 base; nucleotides outside the gene matches: 2. Germline CDR1 is MNHEY and CDR2 is SMNVEV (reference sequence). The CDR3 protein is CASSSDRGNYGYTF. For the CDR3, the DNA is TGTGCCAGCAGTTCCGACAGGGGTAACTATGGCTACACCTTC.

This clone appeared once. The chain links TRBV4-1 to TRBJ2-2; D is uncertain. The CDR3 is 16 amino acids. V was clipped by 1 base and J by 2 bases, with 11 bases between them. The germline V gene has CDR1 MGHRA and CDR2 YSYEKL. The CDR3, as DNA: TGCGCCAGCAGCCAAGTGTTACAGAGAAACACCGGGGAGCTGTTTTTT. As protein: CASSQVLQRNTGELFF.